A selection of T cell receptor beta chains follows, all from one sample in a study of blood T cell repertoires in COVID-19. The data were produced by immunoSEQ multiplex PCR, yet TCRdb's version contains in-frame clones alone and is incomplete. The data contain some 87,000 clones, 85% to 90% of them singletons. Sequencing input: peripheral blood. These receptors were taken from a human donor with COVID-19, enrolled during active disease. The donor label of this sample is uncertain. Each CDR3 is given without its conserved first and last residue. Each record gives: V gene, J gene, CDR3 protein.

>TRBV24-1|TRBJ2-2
ATSGNGGGFPGELF
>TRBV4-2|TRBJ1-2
ASSQDVAAGGYGYT
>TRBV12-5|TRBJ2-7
ASGGQGVTEQY
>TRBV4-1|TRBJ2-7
ASSPGTSGVYEQY
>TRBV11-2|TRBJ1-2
ASSLVGSGGNYGYT
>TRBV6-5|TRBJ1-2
ASLRGQGAGGYT
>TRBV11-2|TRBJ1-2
ASSEQQGNYGYT
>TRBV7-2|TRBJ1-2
ASSPWEGDYYGYT
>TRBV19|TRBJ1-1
ASSLEGTTTEAF
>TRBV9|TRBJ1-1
ASSKEGTEAF
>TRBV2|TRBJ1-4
ASSVGGSGTGGKLF
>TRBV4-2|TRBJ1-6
ASSQGEGAGEGIWNSPLH
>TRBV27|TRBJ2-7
ASRTGGATYEQY
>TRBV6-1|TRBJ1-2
ASSEQGAPRGYT
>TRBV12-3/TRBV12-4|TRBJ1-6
ASSSGQGAD
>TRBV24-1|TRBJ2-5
ATSDRETQY
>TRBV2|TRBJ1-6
ASSVQGFMDSPLH
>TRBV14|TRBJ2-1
ASSEKRPSGRGNEQF
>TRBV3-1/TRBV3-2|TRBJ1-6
ASSQIGGQASI
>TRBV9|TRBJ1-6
ASSVSPGRSNSPLH
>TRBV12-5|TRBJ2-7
ASGPRGALDEQY
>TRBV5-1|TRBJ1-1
ASSLGQHMNTEAF
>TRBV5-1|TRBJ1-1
ASSLNGGTGRGEAF
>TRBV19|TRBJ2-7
ASSPLSGAAYEQY
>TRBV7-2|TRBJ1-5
ASSLGTGGPQH
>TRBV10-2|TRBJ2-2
ASRGLAGGGTGELF
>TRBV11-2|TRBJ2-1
ASSLVLAGGYNEQF
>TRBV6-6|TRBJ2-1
ASLNGDSPHNEQF
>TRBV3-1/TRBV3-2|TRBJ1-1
ASTTEGGTAF
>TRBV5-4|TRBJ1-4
ASSPKRFSPNEKLF
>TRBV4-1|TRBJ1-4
ASSHVPGQGPNEKLF
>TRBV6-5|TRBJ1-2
ASTARGTGGGYT
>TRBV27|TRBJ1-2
ASSFRGSGGYT
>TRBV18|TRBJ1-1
ATRDMEDTEAF
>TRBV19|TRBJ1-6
ASQRSYNSPLH
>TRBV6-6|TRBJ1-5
ASRQQGAPQH
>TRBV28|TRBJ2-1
ASTSGGEVGEQF
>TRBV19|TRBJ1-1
ASRDTLGTEAF
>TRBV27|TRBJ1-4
ASSIRGQTTTNEKLF
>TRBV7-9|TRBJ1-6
ASSRGGTAVSPLH
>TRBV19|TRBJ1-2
ASNGQGIYGYT
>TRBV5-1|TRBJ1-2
ASSPGGGADYGYT
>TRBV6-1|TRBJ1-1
ASSEQGPLNTEAF
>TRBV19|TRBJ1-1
ASTKGDRGALMNTEAF
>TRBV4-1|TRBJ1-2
ASSHGTGGWGGYT
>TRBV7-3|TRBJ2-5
ASSLMGEETQY
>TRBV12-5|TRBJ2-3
ASGSTFDGVASTDTQY
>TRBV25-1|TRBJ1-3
ASSEHQGESGNTIY
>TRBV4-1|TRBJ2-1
ASSREPAYSYNEQF
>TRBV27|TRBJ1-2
ASSPTWDSTDYGYT
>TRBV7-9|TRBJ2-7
ASSLDSEDEQY
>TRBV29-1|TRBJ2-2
SVGLRDRANTGELF
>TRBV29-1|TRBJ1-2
SVDRQGGYGYT
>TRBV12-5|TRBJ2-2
ASGLGGLRGRSTGELF
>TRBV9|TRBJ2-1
ASSALAGDNEQF
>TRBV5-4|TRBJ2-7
ASSLAVVGSRNEQY
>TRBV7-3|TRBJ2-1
ASSLRGTRLSNEQF